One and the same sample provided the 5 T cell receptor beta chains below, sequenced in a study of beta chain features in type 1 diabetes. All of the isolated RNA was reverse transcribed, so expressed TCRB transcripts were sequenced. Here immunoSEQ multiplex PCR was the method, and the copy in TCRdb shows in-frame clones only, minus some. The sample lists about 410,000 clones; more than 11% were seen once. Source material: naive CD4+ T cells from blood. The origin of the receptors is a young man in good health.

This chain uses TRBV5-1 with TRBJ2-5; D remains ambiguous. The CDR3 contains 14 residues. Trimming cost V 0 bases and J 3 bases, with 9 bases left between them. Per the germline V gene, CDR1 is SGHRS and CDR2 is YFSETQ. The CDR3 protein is CASSLGTAKETQYF. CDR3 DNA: TGCGCCAGCAGCTTGGGCACAGCCAAAGAGACCCAGTACTTC.

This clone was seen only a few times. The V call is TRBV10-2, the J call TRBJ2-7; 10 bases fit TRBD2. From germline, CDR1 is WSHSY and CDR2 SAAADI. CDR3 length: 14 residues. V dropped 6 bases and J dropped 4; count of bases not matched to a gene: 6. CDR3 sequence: CASRGLADVYEQYF. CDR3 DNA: TGCGCCAGCAGAGGACTAGCGGACGTTTACGAGCAGTACTTC.

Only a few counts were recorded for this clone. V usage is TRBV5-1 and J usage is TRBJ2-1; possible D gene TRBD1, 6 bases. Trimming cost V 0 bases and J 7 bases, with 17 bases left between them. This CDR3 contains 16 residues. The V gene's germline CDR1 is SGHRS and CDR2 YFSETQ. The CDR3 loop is CASSLAAGQTENEQFF. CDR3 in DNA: TGCGCCAGCAGCTTGGCAGCTGGACAGACGGAAAATGAGCAGTTCTTC.

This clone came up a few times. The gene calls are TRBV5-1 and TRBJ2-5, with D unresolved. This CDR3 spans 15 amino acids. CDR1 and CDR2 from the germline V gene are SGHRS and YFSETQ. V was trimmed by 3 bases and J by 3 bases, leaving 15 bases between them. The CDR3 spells CASSSRRLGEETQYF. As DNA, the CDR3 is TGCGCCAGCAGCTCCAGACGCTTAGGAGAAGAGACCCAGTACTTC.

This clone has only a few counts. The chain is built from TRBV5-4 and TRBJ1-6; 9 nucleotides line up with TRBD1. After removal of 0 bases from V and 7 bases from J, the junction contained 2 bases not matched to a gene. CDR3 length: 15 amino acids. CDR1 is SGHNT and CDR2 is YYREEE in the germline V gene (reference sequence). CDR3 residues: CASSLETGGNSPLHF. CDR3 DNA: TGTGCCAGCAGCTTGGAGACAGGGGGGAATTCACCCCTCCACTTT.